These 10 T cell receptor beta chains were all obtained from the same sample, sequenced in a study of shared clonotypes between healthy human individuals. Only CD45RO-negative cells positively selected for CCR7 counted as naive CD8 cells, so terminally differentiated effector memory CD45RA+ cells were excluded. Using immunoSEQ multiplex PCR, the repertoire was profiled, and TCRdb retains in-frame clones only, with some absent. This table has approximately 2,000,000 clones, around 93% appearing once. Sequenced: naive CD8+ T cells from PBMCs. The receptors come from a man aged 18 to 29 in good health. Some clones in this sample may be carry-over from other donors' samples.

V usage is TRBV28 and J usage is TRBJ2-3; D is unresolved. This CDR3 contains 14 residues. V lost 5 bases and J lost 2, with 11 bases in between. CDR1 is MDHEN and CDR2 is SYDVKM in the germline V gene. This CDR3 reads CASSTAVATDTQYF. CDR3 nucleotides: TGTGCCAGCAGTACGGCGGTGGCCACAGATACGCAGTATTTT.

This clone was detected once. The chain has TRBV27 and TRBJ2-1; TRBD2 matches 13 bases. Germline V CDR1 and CDR2: MNHEY, SMNVEV (reference sequence). Trimming cost V 3 bases and J 8 bases; bases outside gene matches: 7. The CDR3 totals 16 residues. CDR3 in DNA: TGTGCCAGCAGTTTCTTCACTAGCGGGAGGGCCTATGAGCAGTTCTTC. Translated: CASSFFTSGRAYEQFF.

This clone showed up just once. The chain has TRBV7-9 and TRBJ2-7, with a weak D call TRBD2 (6 bases). CDR1 is SEHNR and CDR2 is FQNEAQ in the germline V gene (reference sequence). V gave up 3 bases and J gave up 3 bases, with 12 bases separating them. The CDR3 totals 14 residues. The CDR3 region has the DNA TGTGCCAGCAGCTTGGAGGGAGGCATCTACGAGCAGTACTTC. This translates into CASSLEGGIYEQYF.

The chain recombines TRBV5-1 with TRBJ2-7, with unresolved D. Germline loops: CDR1 SGHRS, CDR2 YFSETQ. V dropped 10 bases and J dropped 7 bases, with 15 bases sitting between them. This CDR3 is 11 amino acids long. CDR3 amino acids: CAFPPAREQYF. CDR3 nucleotide sequence: TGCGCCTTCCCCCCTGCCCGGGAGCAGTACTTC.

The J gene is TRBJ2-1, the V gene TRBV29-1, with TRBD1 identical over 10 bases. The CDR3 has 15 amino acids. Germline V gene sequence: CDR1 SQVTM, CDR2 ANQGSEA. The ends lost 6 bases at V and 0 bases at J; junction bases unmatched: 5. The CDR3 reads CSVAGTGDSYNEQFF. Written as DNA, the CDR3 is TGCAGCGTCGCCGGGACAGGGGACTCCTACAATGAGCAGTTCTTC.

This clone was picked up one time. The chain links TRBV7-9 to TRBJ2-1; perhaps D is TRBD1 or TRBD2 (5 bases each). The V end was cut by 11 bases, the J end by 8 bases, with 31 bases between. CDR3 length: 17 amino acids. Germline V gene data show CDR1 as SEHNR and CDR2 as FQNEAQ (reference sequence). CDR3 amino acids: CAFGARGREGPLDEQFF. The CDR3 DNA reads TGTGCCTTTGGGGCCCGGGGACGAGAAGGTCCTCTGGATGAGCAGTTCTTC.

CDR3 amino acids: CASSVRGPNTGELFF. In nucleotides, the CDR3 is TGTGCCAGCAGCGTAAGGGGACCGAACACCGGGGAGCTGTTTTTT. The chain has TRBV9 and TRBJ2-2; either TRBD1 or TRBD2 may supply D (5 bases each). The CDR3 spans 15 residues. Trimming pared 1 base from V and 0 bases from J, leaving 7 bases between. Germline values: CDR1 SGDLS, CDR2 YYNGEE. Full variable domain (rest looked up from reference TRBV9 and TRBJ2-2): DSGVTQTPKHLITATGQRVTLRCSPRSGDLSVYWYQQSLDQGLQFLIQYYNGEERAKGNILERFSAQQFPDLHSELNLSSLELGDSALYFCASSVRGPNTGELFFGEGSRLTVL.

The chain is built from TRBV14 and TRBJ2-1; 7 nucleotides agree with TRBD1. Germline CDR1 and CDR2: SGHDN and FVKESK. Losses at the gene ends were 4 bases for V and 2 bases for J; bases not matched to a gene: 5. The CDR3 covers 15 residues. The CDR3 loop is CASSPWDSTYNEQFF. CDR3 nucleotides: TGTGCCAGCAGCCCCTGGGACAGCACCTACAATGAGCAGTTCTTC.

The chain combines TRBV19 with TRBJ1-2; weak D call: TRBD1 (5 bases). V was cut by 5 bases and J by 3 bases, with 19 bases left in between. The CDR3 is 16 residues long. The germline CDR1 and CDR2 sequences are LNHDA and SQIVND (reference sequence). The CDR3 DNA is TGTGCCAGTAGTTGGGGAGGGGTTCCCCTCTACTATGGCTACACCTTC. It specifies CASSWGGVPLYYGYTF.

Comments on this clone: At the DNA level, this CDR3 is encoded by other sequences in the same sample as well. The V and J genes are TRBV6-5 and TRBJ2-5, with 10 bases matching TRBD1. Per germline, CDR1 MNHEY and CDR2 SVGAGI. This CDR3 contains 14 residues. The V segment lost 2 bases and the J segment 5 bases; nucleotides outside the gene matches: 2. For the CDR3, the DNA is TGTGCCAGCAGTTACGACAGGGGGCTGGAGACCCAGTACTTC. The encoded protein is CASSYDRGLETQYF.